This T cell receptor beta chain comes out of a study of T cells in localized non-small cell lung cancer. Measured with immunoSEQ multiplex PCR; TCRdb has only the in-frame clones, and not every one. The table includes some 27,000 clones, around 90% detected once. The CDR3 covers 13 residues. Trimming took off 1 base at V and 8 bases at J, with 11 bases between the two ends. Per germline, CDR1 LGHNA and CDR2 YNFKEQ. As concerns this clone: What it binds is not known.

Study-wide results and limits: Heterogeneity remains possible, as sequencing covered one tumor region only. Clonality peaked in uninvolved adjacent lung rather than tumor. Higher adjacent-lung clonality was associated with shorter survival.

Sample: peripheral blood, taken before any cancer treatment. The sequence came from a woman aged 18-55 years with stage I lung adenocarcinoma. The genes are TRBV4-2 and TRBJ1-2, with D maybe TRBD1 (5 bases). The CDR3 sequence: CASSQVGREGYTF. Written as DNA, the CDR3 is TGTGCCAGCAGCCAAGTAGGCAGGGAGGGCTACACCTTC.